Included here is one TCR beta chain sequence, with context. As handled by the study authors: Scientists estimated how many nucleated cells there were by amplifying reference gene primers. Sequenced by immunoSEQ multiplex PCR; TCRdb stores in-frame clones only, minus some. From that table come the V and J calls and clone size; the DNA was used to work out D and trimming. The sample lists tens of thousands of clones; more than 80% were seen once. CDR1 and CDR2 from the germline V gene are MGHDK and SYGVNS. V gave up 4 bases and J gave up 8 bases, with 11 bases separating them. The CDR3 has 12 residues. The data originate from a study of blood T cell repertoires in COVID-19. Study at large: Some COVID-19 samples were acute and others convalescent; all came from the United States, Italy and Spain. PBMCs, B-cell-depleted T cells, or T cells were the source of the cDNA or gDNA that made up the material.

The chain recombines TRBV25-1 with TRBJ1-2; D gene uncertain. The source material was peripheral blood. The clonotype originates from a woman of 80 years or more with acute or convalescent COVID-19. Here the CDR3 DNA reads TGTGCCAGCAGTGTGGAAGGAGGCGGCTACACCTTC. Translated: CASSVEGGGYTF.